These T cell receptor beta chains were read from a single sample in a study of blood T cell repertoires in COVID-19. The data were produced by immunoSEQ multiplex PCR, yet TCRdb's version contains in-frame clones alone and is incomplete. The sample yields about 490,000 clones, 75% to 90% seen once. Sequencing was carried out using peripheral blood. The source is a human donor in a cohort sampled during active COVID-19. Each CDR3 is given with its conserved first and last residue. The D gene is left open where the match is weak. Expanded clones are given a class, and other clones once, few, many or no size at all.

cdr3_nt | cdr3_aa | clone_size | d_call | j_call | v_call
. | CASSSSPGIPPYEQYF | . | . | TRBJ2-7 | TRBV6-2/TRBV6-3
TGTGCCAGCCAACAGGTATACGAGCAGTACTTC | CASQQVYEQYF | . | . | TRBJ2-7 | TRBV28
TGTGCCAGCAGCTTGGTTTCTAGCGGGAGGGGGGCGCAGTTCTTC | CASSLVSSGRGAQFF | . | TRBD2 | TRBJ2-1 | TRBV5-4
TGTGCCACGACCGGGAGTCTCCGCGGAGAGCAGTTCTTC | CATTGSLRGEQFF | few | . | TRBJ2-1 | TRBV6-5
TGTGCCAGCAGCGTACAGGGATCACCCCTCCACTTT | CASSVQGSPLHF | . | . | TRBJ1-6 | TRBV9
TGTGCCAGCAGCTTAGATAGGCTAGCGGGAGTCGAGCAGTACTTC | CASSLDRLAGVEQYF | . | TRBD2 | TRBJ2-7 | TRBV7-9
TGTGCCAGCAGCTCTAGGACAGGCTATTATTCACCCCTCCACTTT | CASSSRTGYYSPLHF | . | TRBD1 | TRBJ1-6 | TRBV7-8
TGTGCCAGCAGTGTAAGGAGGGACTCCTACGAGCAGTACTTC | CASSVRRDSYEQYF | . | . | TRBJ2-7 | TRBV2
TGTGCCAGCAGCCTACCTCTGGGAGTCGGGAACACTGAAGCTTTCTTT | CASSLPLGVGNTEAFF | . | . | TRBJ1-1 | TRBV5-6
TGTGCCAGCAGCCGAGGCCCAACGACTAGCGGGAGTGCAGATACGCAGTATTTT | CASSRGPTTSGSADTQYF | . | TRBD2 | TRBJ2-3 | TRBV7-8
TGTGCCAGCAGTCGGGAGCTTAATGAAAAACTGTTTTTT | CASSRELNEKLFF | . | . | TRBJ1-4 | TRBV12-3/TRBV12-4
TGTGCCAGTAGTATAACTTCGAGAGGGCAGGAAAACTATGGCTACACCTTC | CASSITSRGQENYGYTF | . | . | TRBJ1-2 | TRBV19
TGTGCCTGGAGTACCTGGCTAGCGGGATTAGAGACCCAGTACTTC | CAWSTWLAGLETQYF | . | TRBD2 | TRBJ2-5 | TRBV30
TGCGCCAGCAGCTCCTCGACTAGCGGGATCCCCTGGGGCAATGAGCAGTTCTTC | CASSSSTSGIPWGNEQFF | . | TRBD2 | TRBJ2-1 | TRBV5-1
TGTGCCAGCAGTGATTTTCAGGGCGGGATCTCCTACGAGCAGTACTTC | CASSDFQGGISYEQYF | . | . | TRBJ2-7 | TRBV2
TGTGCCACCAGTGATCCTAGACTAGCGGGAGGGGAGCAGTTCTTC | CATSDPRLAGGEQFF | . | TRBD2 | TRBJ2-1 | TRBV24-1
TGTGCCAGCTCACAGCTAGACAGGGGCGAGCAGTACTTC | CASSQLDRGEQYF | few | TRBD1 | TRBJ2-7 | TRBV18
TGTGCCAGTAGTACGAGACAGGGTGGTGACACTGAAGCTTTCTTT | CASSTRQGGDTEAFF | . | TRBD1 | TRBJ1-1 | TRBV19
TGTGCCAGCAGCTTAAGGGCTAGCGGGGCCTACGAGCAGTACTTC | CASSLRASGAYEQYF | . | TRBD2 | TRBJ2-7 | TRBV7-3
TGTGCCAGCAGCGTAGGAGTGGGAGACGAGCAGTACTTC | CASSVGVGDEQYF | . | . | TRBJ2-7 | TRBV9
TGCGCCAGCAGCCAAGATGGGCGGCAATGGAGGGACTATGGCTACACCTTC | CASSQDGRQWRDYGYTF | . | . | TRBJ1-2 | TRBV4-3
TGTGCCAGCACCCCCCGGGGAGTCACTAATGAAAAACTGTTTTTT | CASTPRGVTNEKLFF | . | . | TRBJ1-4 | TRBV2
TGTGCCAGTAGTACGCCGGGACAGGGGTTTACCACCGGGGAGCTGTTTTTT | CASSTPGQGFTTGELFF | . | TRBD1 | TRBJ2-2 | TRBV19
TGTGCCAGCAGTTCCCCACAGCTACAAGAGACCCAGTACTTC | CASSSPQLQETQYF | few | . | TRBJ2-5 | TRBV6-6
TGTGCCAGCAGCCAAAGAGATGGGAGCGCGAGCTACGAGCAGTACTTC | CASSQRDGSASYEQYF | . | . | TRBJ2-7 | TRBV3-1/TRBV3-2